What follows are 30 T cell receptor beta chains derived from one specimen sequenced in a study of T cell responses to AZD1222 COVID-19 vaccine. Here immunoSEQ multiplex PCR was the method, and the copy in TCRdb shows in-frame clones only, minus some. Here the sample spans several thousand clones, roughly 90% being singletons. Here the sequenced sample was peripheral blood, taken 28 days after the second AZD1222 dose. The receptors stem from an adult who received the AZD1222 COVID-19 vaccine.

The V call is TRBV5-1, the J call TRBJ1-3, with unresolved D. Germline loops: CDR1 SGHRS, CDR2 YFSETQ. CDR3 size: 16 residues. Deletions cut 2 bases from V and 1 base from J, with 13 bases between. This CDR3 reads CASSFGRGWSGNTIYF. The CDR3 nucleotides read TGCGCCAGCAGCTTCGGTAGAGGTTGGTCTGGAAACACCATATATTTT.

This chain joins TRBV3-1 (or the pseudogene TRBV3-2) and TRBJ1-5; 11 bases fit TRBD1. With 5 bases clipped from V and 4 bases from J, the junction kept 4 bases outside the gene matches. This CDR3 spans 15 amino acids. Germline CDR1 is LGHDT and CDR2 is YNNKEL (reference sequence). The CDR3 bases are TGTGCCAGCAGCTCGGGACAGGGGGGAAATCAGCCCCAGCATTTT. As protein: CASSSGQGGNQPQHF.

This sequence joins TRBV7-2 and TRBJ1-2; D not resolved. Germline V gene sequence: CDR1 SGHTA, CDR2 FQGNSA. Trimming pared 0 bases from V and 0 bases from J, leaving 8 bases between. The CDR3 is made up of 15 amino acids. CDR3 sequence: CASSLARRSNYGYTF. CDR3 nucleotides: TGTGCCAGCAGCTTAGCCAGGCGTTCTAACTATGGCTACACCTTC.

The chain's CDR3 is CASSHRTGNARETQYF. CDR3 nucleotide sequence: TGTGCCAGCAGCCATAGGACAGGGAACGCACGAGAGACCCAGTACTTC. The chain links TRBV7-6 to TRBJ2-5; 8 bases fit TRBD1. CDR1 and CDR2 from the germline V gene are SGHVS and FNYEAQ. The CDR3 is 16 residues long. With V trimmed by 5 bases and J by 4 bases, 12 bases remained unmatched.

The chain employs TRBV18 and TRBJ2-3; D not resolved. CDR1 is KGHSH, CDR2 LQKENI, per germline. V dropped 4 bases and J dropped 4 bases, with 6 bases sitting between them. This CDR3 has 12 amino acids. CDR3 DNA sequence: TGTGCCAGCTCACACGAGCCAGATACGCAGTATTTT. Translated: CASSHEPDTQYF. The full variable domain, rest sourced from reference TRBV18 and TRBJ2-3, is NAGVMQNPRHLVRRRGQEARLRCSPMKGHSHVYWYRQLPEEGLKFMVYLQKENIIDESGMPKERFSAEFPKEGPSILRIQQVVRGDSAAYFCASSHEPDTQYFGPGTRLTVL.

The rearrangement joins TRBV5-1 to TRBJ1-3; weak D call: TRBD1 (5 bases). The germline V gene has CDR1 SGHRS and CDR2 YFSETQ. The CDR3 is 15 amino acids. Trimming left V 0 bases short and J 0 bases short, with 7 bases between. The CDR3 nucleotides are TGCGCCAGCAGCTTGGCAGGGACCTCTGGAAACACCATATATTTT. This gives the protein CASSLAGTSGNTIYF.

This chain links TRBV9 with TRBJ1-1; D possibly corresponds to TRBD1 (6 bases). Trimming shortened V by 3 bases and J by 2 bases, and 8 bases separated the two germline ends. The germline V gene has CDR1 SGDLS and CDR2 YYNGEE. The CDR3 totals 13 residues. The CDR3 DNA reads TGTGCCAGCAGCGCACAGGGAAACACTGAAGCTTTCTTT. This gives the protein CASSAQGNTEAFF.

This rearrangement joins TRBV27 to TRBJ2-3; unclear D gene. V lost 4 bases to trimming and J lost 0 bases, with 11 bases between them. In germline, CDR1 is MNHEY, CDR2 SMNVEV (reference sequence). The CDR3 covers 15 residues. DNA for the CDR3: TGTGCCAGCAGTTCCTTTAGCCGGAGCACAGATACGCAGTATTTT. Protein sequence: CASSSFSRSTDTQYF.

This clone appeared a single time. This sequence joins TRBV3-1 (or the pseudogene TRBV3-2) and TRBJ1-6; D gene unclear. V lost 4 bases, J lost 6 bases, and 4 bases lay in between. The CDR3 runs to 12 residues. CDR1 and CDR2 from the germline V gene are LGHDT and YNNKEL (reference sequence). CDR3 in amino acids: CASSRINSPLHF. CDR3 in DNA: TGTGCCAGCAGCCGGATTAATTCACCCCTCCACTTT.

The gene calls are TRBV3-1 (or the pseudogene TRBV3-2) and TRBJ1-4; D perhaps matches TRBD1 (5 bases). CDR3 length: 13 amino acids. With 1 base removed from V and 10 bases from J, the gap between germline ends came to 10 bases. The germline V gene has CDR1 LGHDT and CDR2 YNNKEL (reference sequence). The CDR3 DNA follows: TGTGCCAGCAGCCAAGTTCCGGGGCTAAAACTGTTTTTT. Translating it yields CASSQVPGLKLFF.

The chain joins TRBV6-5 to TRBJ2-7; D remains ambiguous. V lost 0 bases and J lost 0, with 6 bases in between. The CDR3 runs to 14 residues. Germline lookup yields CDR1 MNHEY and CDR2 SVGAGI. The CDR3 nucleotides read TGTGCCAGCAGTTACTCTCCCAACTCCTACGAGCAGTACTTC. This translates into CASSYSPNSYEQYF.

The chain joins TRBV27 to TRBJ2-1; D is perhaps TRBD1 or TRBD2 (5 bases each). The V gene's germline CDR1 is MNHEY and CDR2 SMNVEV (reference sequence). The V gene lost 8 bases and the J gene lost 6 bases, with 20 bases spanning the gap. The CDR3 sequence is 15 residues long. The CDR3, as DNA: TGTGCCAGCTCTCCCCAGGGCGGCGGGTTCAATGAGCAGTTCTTC. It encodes CASSPQGGGFNEQFF.

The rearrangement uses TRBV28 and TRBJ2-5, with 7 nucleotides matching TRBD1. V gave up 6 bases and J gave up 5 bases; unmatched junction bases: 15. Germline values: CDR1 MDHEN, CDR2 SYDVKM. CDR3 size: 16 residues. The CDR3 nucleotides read TGTGCCAGCAGGACCTCTCCGACAGGGACGTCGGAGACCCAGTACTTC. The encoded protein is CASRTSPTGTSETQYF. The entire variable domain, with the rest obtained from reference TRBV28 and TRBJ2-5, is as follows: DVKVTQSSRYLVKRTGEKVFLECVQDMDHENMFWYRQDPGLGLRLIYFSYDVKMKEKGDIPEGYSVSREKKERFSLILESASTNQTSMYLCASRTSPTGTSETQYFGPGTRLLVL.

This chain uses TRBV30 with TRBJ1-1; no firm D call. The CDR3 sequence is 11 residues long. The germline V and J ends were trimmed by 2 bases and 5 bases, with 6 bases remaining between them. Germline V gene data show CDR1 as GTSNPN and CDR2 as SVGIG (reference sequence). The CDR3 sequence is CAWSKGTEAFF. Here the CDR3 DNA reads TGTGCCTGGAGTAAAGGGACTGAAGCTTTCTTT.

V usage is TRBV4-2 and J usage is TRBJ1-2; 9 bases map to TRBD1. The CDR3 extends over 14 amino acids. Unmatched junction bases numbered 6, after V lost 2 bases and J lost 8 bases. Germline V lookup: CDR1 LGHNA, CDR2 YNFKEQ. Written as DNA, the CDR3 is TGTGCCAGCAGCCAAACGGACAGGGGCGACGGCTACACCTTC. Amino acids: CASSQTDRGDGYTF.

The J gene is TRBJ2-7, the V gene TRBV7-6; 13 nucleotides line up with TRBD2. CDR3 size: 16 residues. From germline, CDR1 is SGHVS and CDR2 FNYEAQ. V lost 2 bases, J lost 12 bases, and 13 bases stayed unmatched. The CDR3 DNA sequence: TGTGCCAGCAGCTTACTGTCGGGGACTAGCGGGGTTGGATGGTACTTC. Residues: CASSLLSGTSGVGWYF.

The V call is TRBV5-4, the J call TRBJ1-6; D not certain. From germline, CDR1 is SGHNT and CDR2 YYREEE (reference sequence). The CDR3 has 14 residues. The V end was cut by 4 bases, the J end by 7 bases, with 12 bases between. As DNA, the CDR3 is TGTGCCAGCAGCCCGGAATTAGTGAATTCACCCCTCCACTTT. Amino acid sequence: CASSPELVNSPLHF.

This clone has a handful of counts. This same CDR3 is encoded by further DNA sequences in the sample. This chain's CDR3 is CASSLDSNQPQHF. As DNA, the CDR3 is TGTGCCAGCAGCTTAGATAGCAATCAGCCCCAGCATTTT. The rearrangement links TRBV7-9 to TRBJ1-5; D remains unclear. The CDR3 totals 13 residues. CDR1 and CDR2 (germline): SEHNR, FQNEAQ (reference sequence). The V gene lost 1 base and the J gene lost 0 bases, with 1 base spanning the gap.

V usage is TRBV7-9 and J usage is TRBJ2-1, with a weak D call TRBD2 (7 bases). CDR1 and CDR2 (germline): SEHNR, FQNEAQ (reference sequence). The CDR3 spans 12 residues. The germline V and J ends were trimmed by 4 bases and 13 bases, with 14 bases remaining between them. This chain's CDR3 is CASSSRTGGQFF. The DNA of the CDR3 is TGTGCCAGCAGCTCTCGGACGGGGGGCCAGTTCTTC.

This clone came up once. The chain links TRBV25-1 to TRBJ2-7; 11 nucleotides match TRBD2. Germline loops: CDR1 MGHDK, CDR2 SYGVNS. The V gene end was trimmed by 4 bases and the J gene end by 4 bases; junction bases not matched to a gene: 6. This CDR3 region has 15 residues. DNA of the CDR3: TGTGCCAGCAGTGGGAGACTAGCGGGGTCATACGAGCAGTACTTC. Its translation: CASSGRLAGSYEQYF.

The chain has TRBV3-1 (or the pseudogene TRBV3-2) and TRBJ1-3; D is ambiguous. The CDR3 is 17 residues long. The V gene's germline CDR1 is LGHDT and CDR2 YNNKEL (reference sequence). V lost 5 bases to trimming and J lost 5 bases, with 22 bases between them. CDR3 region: CASSVSNPIHARNTIYF. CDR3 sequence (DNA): TGTGCCAGCAGCGTAAGCAATCCCATACACGCACGAAACACCATATATTTT.

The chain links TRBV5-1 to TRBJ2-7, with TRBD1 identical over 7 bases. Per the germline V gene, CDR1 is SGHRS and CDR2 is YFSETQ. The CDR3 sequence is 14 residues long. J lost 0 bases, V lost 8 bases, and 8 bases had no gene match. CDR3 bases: TGCGCCAGTAAACAGGGGCCGAGCTCCTACGAGCAGTACTTC. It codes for CASKQGPSSYEQYF.

CDR3 in DNA: TGCGCCAGCAGCTTACACAGGGGAGGGAGCTACGAGCAGTACTTC. Translation gives CASSLHRGGSYEQYF. The V call is TRBV5-1, the J call TRBJ2-7; D may be TRBD1 or TRBD2 (7 bases each). V was shortened by 2 bases and J by 3 bases, with 15 bases between the two germline ends. Germline-derived CDR1 and CDR2 are SGHRS and YFSETQ. This CDR3 is 15 amino acids long.

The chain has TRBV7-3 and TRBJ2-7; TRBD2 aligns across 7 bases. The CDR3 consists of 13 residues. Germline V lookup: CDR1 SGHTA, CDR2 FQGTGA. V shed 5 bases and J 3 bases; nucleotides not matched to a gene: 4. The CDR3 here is CASSLGEGYEQYF. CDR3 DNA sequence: TGTGCCAGCAGCCTAGGGGAGGGCTACGAGCAGTACTTC. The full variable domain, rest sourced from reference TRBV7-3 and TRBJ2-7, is GAGVSQTPSNKVTEKGKYVELRCDPISGHTALYWYRQSLGQGPEFLIYFQGTGAADDSGLPNDRFFAVRPEGSVSTLKIQRTERGDSAVYLCASSLGEGYEQYFGPGTRLTVT.

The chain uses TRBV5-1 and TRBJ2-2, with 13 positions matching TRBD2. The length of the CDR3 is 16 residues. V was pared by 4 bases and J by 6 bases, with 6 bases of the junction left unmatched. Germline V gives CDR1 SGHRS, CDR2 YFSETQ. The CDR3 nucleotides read TGCGCCAGCAGCCCCCGGACTAGCGGGAGTCCCGGGGAGCTGTTTTTT. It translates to CASSPRTSGSPGELFF.

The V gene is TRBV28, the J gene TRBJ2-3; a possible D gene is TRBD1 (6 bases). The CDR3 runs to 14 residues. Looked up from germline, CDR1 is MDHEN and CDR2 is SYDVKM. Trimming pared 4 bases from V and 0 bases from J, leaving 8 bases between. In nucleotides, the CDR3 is TGTGCCAGCAGTTCAGGGGCTAGCACAGATACGCAGTATTTT. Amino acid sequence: CASSSGASTDTQYF. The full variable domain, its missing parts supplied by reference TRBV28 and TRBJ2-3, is DVKVTQSSRYLVKRTGEKVFLECVQDMDHENMFWYRQDPGLGLRLIYFSYDVKMKEKGDIPEGYSVSREKKERFSLILESASTNQTSMYLCASSSGASTDTQYFGPGTRLTVL.

CDR3 region: CASSIGQVAYEQYF. CDR3 in DNA: TGTGCCAGTAGTATCGGGCAGGTAGCCTACGAGCAGTACTTC. The V gene is TRBV19, the J gene TRBJ2-7; no firm D call. The CDR3 extends over 14 amino acids. Germline V gene lookup returns CDR1 LNHDA and CDR2 SQIVND (reference sequence). The germline V and J ends were trimmed by 3 bases and 2 bases, with 11 bases remaining between them.

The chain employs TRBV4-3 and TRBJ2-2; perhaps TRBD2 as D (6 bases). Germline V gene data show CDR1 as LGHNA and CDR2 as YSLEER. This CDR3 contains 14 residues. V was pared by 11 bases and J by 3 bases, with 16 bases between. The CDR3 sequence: CAVPAAGHTGELFF. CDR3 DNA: TGCGCCGTCCCCGCGGCGGGGCACACCGGGGAGCTGTTTTTT.

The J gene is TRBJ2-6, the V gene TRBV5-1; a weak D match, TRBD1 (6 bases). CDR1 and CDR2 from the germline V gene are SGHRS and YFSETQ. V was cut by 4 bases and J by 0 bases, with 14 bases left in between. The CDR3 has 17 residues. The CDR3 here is CASSPLTGSSGANVLTF. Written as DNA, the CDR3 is TGCGCCAGCAGCCCCCTGACAGGTAGCTCTGGGGCCAACGTCCTGACTTTC.

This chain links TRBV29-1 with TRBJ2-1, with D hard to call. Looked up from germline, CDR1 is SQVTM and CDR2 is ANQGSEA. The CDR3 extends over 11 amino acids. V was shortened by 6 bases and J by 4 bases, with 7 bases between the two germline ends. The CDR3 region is CSVAKYNEQFF. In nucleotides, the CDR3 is TGCAGCGTCGCAAAGTACAATGAGCAGTTCTTC.